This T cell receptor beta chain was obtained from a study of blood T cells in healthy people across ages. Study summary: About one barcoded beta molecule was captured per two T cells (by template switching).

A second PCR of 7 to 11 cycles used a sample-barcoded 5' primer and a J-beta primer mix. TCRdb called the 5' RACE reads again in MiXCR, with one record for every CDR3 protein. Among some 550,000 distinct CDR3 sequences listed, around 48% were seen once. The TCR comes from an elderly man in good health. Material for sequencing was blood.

CDR3 coding DNA: TGTGCCAGCAGACCCCAACAGGGTGCCTATGGCTACACCTTC. It yields the protein CASRPQQGAYGYTF. This chain links TRBV12-3 or TRBV12-4 with TRBJ1-2; perhaps TRBD1 as D (6 bases). V lost 6 bases, J lost 4 bases, and 15 bases lay in between. The CDR3 consists of 14 residues.